A single sample is the source of the 25 T cell receptor beta chains below, sequenced in a study of cytomegalovirus exposure and HLA in healthy donors. In the PCR, 60 Vbeta and 13 Jbeta primers were used. The assay was immunoSEQ multiplex PCR, and TCRdb's table has in-frame clones only and misses some. The table has 90,000 to 150,000 clones, approximately 15% seen once; the top ten hold 1.5% to 2%. Sequenced input: PBMCs. These receptors originate from a woman aged 18 to 35 in good health and CMV-seronegative.

The chain uses TRBV7-2 and TRBJ2-7, with 8 bases lining up with TRBD1. The trim removed 1 base at V and 3 bases at J, leaving 5 bases unmatched. The germline V gene has CDR1 SGHTA and CDR2 FQGNSA. CDR3 length: 15 amino acids. The CDR3 sequence is CASSLVTGGYYEQYF. The CDR3 DNA follows: TGTGCCAGCAGCTTAGTAACAGGGGGTTACTACGAGCAGTACTTC.

This clone was detected a few times. The chain combines TRBV4-1 with TRBJ2-1, with 11 bases matching TRBD2. The CDR3 is made up of 17 amino acids. With 1 base clipped from V and 6 bases from J, the junction kept 8 bases outside the gene matches. The germline V gene has CDR1 MGHRA and CDR2 YSYEKL. CDR3 in amino acids: CASSQVLAGVLGNEQFF. CDR3 nucleotides: TGCGCCAGCAGCCAAGTACTAGCGGGAGTATTAGGCAATGAGCAGTTCTTC.

This clone came up once. The chain employs TRBV28 and TRBJ2-3; 9 bases match TRBD2. Germline V gives CDR1 MDHEN, CDR2 SYDVKM. The V gene end was trimmed by 6 bases and the J gene end by 7 bases; junction bases not matched to a gene: 11. The length of the CDR3 is 15 residues. CDR3 amino acids: CASSPTLAGDHTQYF. CDR3 DNA sequence: TGTGCCAGCAGCCCCACCTTAGCGGGAGATCATACGCAGTATTTT.

The J gene is TRBJ2-5, the V gene TRBV9; 8 nucleotides align to TRBD1. The CDR3 has 13 amino acids. Germline trimming cut 4 bases from V and 4 bases from J; bases unmatched to any gene: 3. The V gene's germline CDR1 is SGDLS and CDR2 YYNGEE. CDR3 nucleotides: TGTGCCAGCAGCCCAGGGGGCATAGAGACCCAGTACTTC. It encodes CASSPGGIETQYF.

V gene TRBV27 combines with J gene TRBJ2-7; 14 nucleotides line up with TRBD2. Germline-derived CDR1 and CDR2 are MNHEY and SMNVEV (reference sequence). Germline trimming cut 6 bases from V and 6 bases from J; bases unmatched to any gene: 10. The CDR3 loop spans 16 amino acids. CDR3 residues: CASSGTSGSRVGEQYF. The CDR3 nucleotides are TGTGCCAGCAGCGGGACTAGCGGGAGTAGGGTCGGCGAGCAGTACTTC.

This chain uses TRBV14 with TRBJ2-3, with 8 bases that match TRBD2. Losses at the gene ends were 4 bases for V and 5 bases for J; bases not matched to a gene: 8. CDR1 SGHDN and CDR2 FVKESK come from the germline V gene. The CDR3 is 15 residues long. CDR3 sequence (DNA): TGTGCCAGCAGCCGCCCGGGGGGGCTCAGAGATACGCAGTATTTT. It is translated as CASSRPGGLRDTQYF.

This clone was observed a handful of times. This rearrangement joins TRBV7-9 to TRBJ2-2; 11 positions agree with TRBD1. The trim removed 2 bases at V and 7 bases at J, leaving 3 bases unmatched. The V gene's germline CDR1 is SEHNR and CDR2 FQNEAQ (reference sequence). The CDR3 is 15 amino acids. CDR3: CASSLRTGGFGELFF. The CDR3 nucleotides read TGTGCCAGCAGCTTACGGACAGGGGGCTTCGGGGAGCTGTTTTTT.

The V and J genes are TRBV7-2 and TRBJ2-6; 8 positions agree with TRBD1. The CDR3 is made up of 17 amino acids. Germline V CDR1 and CDR2: SGHTA, FQGNSA. The V gene end was trimmed by 3 bases and the J gene end by 1 base; junction bases not matched to a gene: 5. The CDR3 here is CASSFDRGWSGANVLTF. In DNA form, the CDR3 reads TGTGCCAGCAGCTTCGACAGGGGCTGGTCTGGGGCCAACGTCCTGACTTTC.

This clone was counted a few times. This rearrangement joins TRBV6-5 to TRBJ1-4, with a possible D match to TRBD1 (5 bases). Trimming left V 6 bases short and J 7 bases short, with 18 bases between. The CDR3 covers 15 residues. Germline V lookup: CDR1 MNHEY, CDR2 SVGAGI. The CDR3: CASSQKTVYREKLFF. In DNA, the CDR3 is TGTGCCAGCAGCCAAAAGACAGTCTATCGTGAAAAACTGTTTTTT.

The chain carries TRBV5-1 and TRBJ2-1, with 11 bases identical to TRBD2. The CDR3 is 15 residues long. Germline lookup yields CDR1 SGHRS and CDR2 YFSETQ. With 4 bases clipped from V and 4 bases from J, the junction kept 4 bases outside the gene matches. The CDR3 DNA is TGCGCCAGCAGCCTGACTAGCGGGGATTACAATGAGCAGTTCTTC. This translates into CASSLTSGDYNEQFF.

The chain is built from TRBV28 and TRBJ2-5, with TRBD1 as a possible D gene (6 bases). The CDR3 is 12 amino acids. Trimming left V 6 bases short and J 5 bases short, with 10 bases between. The germline CDR1 and CDR2 sequences are MDHEN and SYDVKM. The CDR3 reads CASRQGGETQYF. CDR3 bases: TGTGCCAGCAGACAGGGCGGGGAGACCCAGTACTTC.

The table lists this clone with a few counts. J is TRBJ2-7 and V is TRBV7-9, with 7 bases aligning to TRBD1. The germline V gene has CDR1 SEHNR and CDR2 FQNEAQ (reference sequence). CDR3 size: 16 residues. V shed 4 bases and J 1 base; nucleotides not matched to a gene: 10. CDR3 residues: CASSSASGTDSYEQYF. The CDR3 coding sequence is TGTGCCAGCAGCTCGGCCTCCGGGACAGATTCCTACGAGCAGTACTTC.

This clone has a handful of counts. The chain is built from TRBV10-3 and TRBJ2-3; 10 bases match TRBD2. The V gene's germline CDR1 is ENHRY and CDR2 SYGVKD. The CDR3 has 14 residues. With V trimmed by 6 bases and J by 10 bases, 10 bases remained unmatched. CDR3 sequence reads: CAISLGTSEAAQYF. In DNA, the CDR3 is TGTGCCATCAGCCTAGGGACTAGCGAAGCCGCGCAGTATTTT.

This clone came up a few times. The chain joins TRBV19 to TRBJ2-7; D is possibly TRBD1 (6 bases). This CDR3 is 15 amino acids long. V gave up 6 bases and J gave up 2 bases, with 17 bases separating them. CDR1 is LNHDA and CDR2 is SQIVND in the germline V gene (reference sequence). The CDR3 DNA reads as TGTGCCAGTAGCATCCCGGGCAGGGGCACCTACGAGCAGTACTTC. Translation: CASSIPGRGTYEQYF. The whole variable domain, filled in from reference TRBV19 and TRBJ2-7, reads DGGITQSPKYLFRKEGQNVTLSCEQNLNHDAMYWYRQDPGQGLRLIYYSQIVNDFQKGDIAEGYSVSREKKESFPLTVTSAQKNPTAFYLCASSIPGRGTYEQYFGPGTRLTVT.

This clone was recorded a few times. The rearrangement links TRBV9 to TRBJ1-1, with 7 bases fitting TRBD1. Germline assignment: CDR1 SGDLS and CDR2 YYNGEE. Trimming removed 3 bases from V and 6 bases from J; junction bases left unmatched: 11. This CDR3 spans 15 amino acids. The CDR3: CASSAGGGRAAEAFF. The CDR3 DNA sequence: TGTGCCAGCAGCGCGGGAGGGGGCAGGGCGGCTGAAGCTTTCTTT.

This clone has just a few counts. The rearrangement joins TRBV5-1 to TRBJ2-7, with TRBD1 matching over 10 bases. The CDR3 is 14 amino acids. Germline V gene sequence: CDR1 SGHRS, CDR2 YFSETQ. Trimming took 5 bases from V and 2 from J; bases not matched to a gene: 4. The CDR3 sequence is CASRSTGGPYEQYF. CDR3 nucleotides: TGCGCCAGCAGATCGACAGGGGGCCCCTACGAGCAGTACTTC.

This clone was seen more than once but under ten times. The V and J genes are TRBV30 and TRBJ2-7; possibly TRBD2 for D (6 bases). In germline, CDR1 is GTSNPN, CDR2 SVGIG (reference sequence). The CDR3 is made up of 14 amino acids. With 2 bases removed from V and 1 base from J, the gap between germline ends came to 12 bases. The CDR3 DNA is TGTGCCTGGAGTCCCAACGGGAGATCCTACGAGCAGTACTTC. As protein: CAWSPNGRSYEQYF.

This clone appeared a few times. The chain employs TRBV7-2 and TRBJ2-5; 9 bases align to TRBD1. V shed 4 bases, J shed 4 bases, and the junction held 4 bases outside the gene matches. This CDR3 is built from 14 residues. Germline CDR1 reads SGHTA; CDR2 reads FQGNSA. The chain's CDR3 is CASSSNRGPETQYF. CDR3 sequence (DNA): TGTGCCAGCAGCTCCAACAGGGGGCCAGAGACCCAGTACTTC.

This chain connects TRBV9 to TRBJ1-2, with 7 bases lining up with TRBD1. The CDR3 sequence is 13 residues long. Germline CDR1 reads SGDLS; CDR2 reads YYNGEE. Trimming at V came to 0 bases and at J to 4 bases, leaving 0 bases not matched to a gene. DNA of the CDR3: TGTGCCAGCAGCGTAGCAGGGGGCTATGGCTACACCTTC. This codes for CASSVAGGYGYTF.

The chain carries TRBV6-1 and TRBJ2-7, with 8 bases fitting TRBD1. Germline V gene sequence: CDR1 MNHNS, CDR2 SASEGT. Losses at the gene ends were 5 bases for V and 3 bases for J; bases not matched to a gene: 9. CDR3 size: 15 residues. The CDR3 is CASSLSGTGVYEQYF. DNA for the CDR3: TGTGCCAGCAGTCTTTCCGGGACAGGAGTCTACGAGCAGTACTTC.

This chain links TRBV11-2 with TRBJ2-7; perhaps TRBD2 as D (5 bases). Trimming took 4 bases from V and 3 from J, leaving 16 bases between them. The germline V gene encodes CDR1 SGHAT and CDR2 FQNNGV. The CDR3 has 15 residues. The CDR3: CASSSIPGVSYEQYF. DNA of the CDR3: TGTGCCAGCAGCTCGATACCCGGGGTAAGCTACGAGCAGTACTTC. The variable domain in full, completed from reference TRBV11-2 and TRBJ2-7, reads EAGVAQSPRYKIIEKRQSVAFWCNPISGHATLYWYQQILGQGPKLLIQFQNNGVVDDSQLPKDRFSAERLKGVDSTLKIQPAKLEDSAVYLCASSSIPGVSYEQYFGPGTRLTVT.

This clone has only a few counts. The rearrangement uses TRBV2 and TRBJ1-6; a possible D gene is TRBD1 (5 bases). Germline CDR1 is SNHLY and CDR2 is FYNNEI. The CDR3 loop spans 12 amino acids. V dropped 1 base and J dropped 14 bases, with 9 bases sitting between them. CDR3 in amino acids: CASSEGTPSLHF. Written as DNA, the CDR3 is TGTGCCAGCAGTGAAGGGACACCATCCCTCCACTTT.

The chain links TRBV4-2 to TRBJ2-3, with 14 bases aligning to TRBD2. Germline V gives CDR1 LGHNA, CDR2 YNFKEQ. The CDR3 is 17 amino acids. The junction had 3 bases not matched to a gene; V was cut back by 0 bases and J by 4 bases. CDR3 in amino acids: CASSQEGLAGVADTQYF. CDR3 coding DNA: TGTGCCAGCAGCCAAGAGGGACTAGCGGGAGTAGCAGATACGCAGTATTTT.

This clone showed up just a few times. The chain links TRBV7-8 to TRBJ1-3, with no clear D. With 1 base removed from V and 0 bases from J, the gap between germline ends came to 10 bases. From germline, CDR1 is SGHVS and CDR2 FQNEAQ. CDR3 length: 16 residues. CDR3 DNA sequence: TGTGCCAGCAGCTTAGGGTGGCTGATCTCTGGAAACACCATATATTTT. It is translated as CASSLGWLISGNTIYF.

This sequence joins TRBV28 and TRBJ1-4; no clear D. The V and J ends lost 5 bases and 8 bases respectively, with 21 bases between them. The CDR3 is 16 residues long. Germline V gene sequence: CDR1 MDHEN, CDR2 SYDVKM. CDR3 in DNA: TGTGCCAGCAGTCCGCGAATTACAGCTGTAGAGGAAAAACTGTTTTTT. This translates into CASSPRITAVEEKLFF.